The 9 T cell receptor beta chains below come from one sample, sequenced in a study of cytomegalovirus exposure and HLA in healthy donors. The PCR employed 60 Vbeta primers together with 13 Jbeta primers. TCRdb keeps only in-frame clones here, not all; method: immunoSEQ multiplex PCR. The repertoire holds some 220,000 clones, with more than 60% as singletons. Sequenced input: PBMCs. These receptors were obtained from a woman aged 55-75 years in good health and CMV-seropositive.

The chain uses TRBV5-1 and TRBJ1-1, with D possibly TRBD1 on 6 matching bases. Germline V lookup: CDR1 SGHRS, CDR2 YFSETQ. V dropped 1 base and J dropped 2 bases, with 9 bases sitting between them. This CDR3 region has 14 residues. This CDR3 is CASSLPGDNTEAFF. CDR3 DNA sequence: TGCGCCAGCAGCTTGCCAGGGGATAACACTGAAGCTTTCTTT.

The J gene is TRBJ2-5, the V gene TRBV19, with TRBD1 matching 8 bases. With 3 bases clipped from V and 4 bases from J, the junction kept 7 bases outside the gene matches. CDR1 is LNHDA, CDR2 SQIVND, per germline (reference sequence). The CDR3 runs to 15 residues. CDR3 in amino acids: CASSIGQGNRETQYF. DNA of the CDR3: TGTGCCAGTAGTATCGGACAGGGTAATAGAGAGACCCAGTACTTC. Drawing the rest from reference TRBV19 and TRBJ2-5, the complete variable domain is DGGITQSPKYLFRKEGQNVTLSCEQNLNHDAMYWYRQDPGQGLRLIYYSQIVNDFQKGDIAEGYSVSREKKESFPLTVTSAQKNPTAFYLCASSIGQGNRETQYFGPGTRLLVL.

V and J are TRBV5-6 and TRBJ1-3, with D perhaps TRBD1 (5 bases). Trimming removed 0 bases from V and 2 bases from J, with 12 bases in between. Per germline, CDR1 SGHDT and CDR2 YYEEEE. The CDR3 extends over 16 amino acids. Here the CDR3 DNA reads TGTGCCAGCAGCTTGGTAGGCGGCAGGGCTGGAAACACCATATATTTT. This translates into CASSLVGGRAGNTIYF.

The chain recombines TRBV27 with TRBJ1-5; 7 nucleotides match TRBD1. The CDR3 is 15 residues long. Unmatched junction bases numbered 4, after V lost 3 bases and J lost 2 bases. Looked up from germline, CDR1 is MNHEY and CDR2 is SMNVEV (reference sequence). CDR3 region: CASSLTGTGNQPQHF. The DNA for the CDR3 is TGTGCCAGCAGTTTGACAGGGACGGGCAATCAGCCCCAGCATTTT.

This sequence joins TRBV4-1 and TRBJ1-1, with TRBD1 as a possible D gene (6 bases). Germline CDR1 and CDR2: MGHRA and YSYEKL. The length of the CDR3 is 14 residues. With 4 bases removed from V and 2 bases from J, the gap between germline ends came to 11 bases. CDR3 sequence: CASSPGHQNTEAFF. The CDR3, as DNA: TGCGCCAGCAGCCCGGGACACCAAAACACTGAAGCTTTCTTT.

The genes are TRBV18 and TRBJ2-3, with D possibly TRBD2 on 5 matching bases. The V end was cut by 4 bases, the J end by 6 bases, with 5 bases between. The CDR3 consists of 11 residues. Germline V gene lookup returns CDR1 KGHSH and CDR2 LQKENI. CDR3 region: CASSQRDTQYF. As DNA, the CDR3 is TGTGCCAGCTCACAGCGGGATACGCAGTATTTT.

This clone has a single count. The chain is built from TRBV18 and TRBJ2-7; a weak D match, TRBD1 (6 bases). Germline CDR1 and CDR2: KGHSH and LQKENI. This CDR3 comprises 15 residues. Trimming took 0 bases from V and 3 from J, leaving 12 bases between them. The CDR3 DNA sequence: TGTGCCAGCTCACCACCCGTAGGGGGTCTCTACGAGCAGTACTTC. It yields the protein CASSPPVGGLYEQYF.

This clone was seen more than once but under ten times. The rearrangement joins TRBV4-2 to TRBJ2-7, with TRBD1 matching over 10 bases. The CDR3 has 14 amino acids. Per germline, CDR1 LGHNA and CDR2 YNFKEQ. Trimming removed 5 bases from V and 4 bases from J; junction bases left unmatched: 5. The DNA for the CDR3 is TGTGCCAGCAGCTCCCGGACAGGGGGTTACGAGCAGTACTTC. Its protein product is CASSSRTGGYEQYF.

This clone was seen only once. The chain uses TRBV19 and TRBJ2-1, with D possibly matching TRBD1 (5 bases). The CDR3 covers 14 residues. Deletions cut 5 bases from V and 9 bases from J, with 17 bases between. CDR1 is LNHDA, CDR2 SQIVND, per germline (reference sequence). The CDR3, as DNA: TGTGCCAGTAGTGGGGCTAGGGGCCTTCGTGAGCAGTTCTTC. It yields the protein CASSGARGLREQFF.